A single sample gave rise to the 13 T cell receptor beta chains below, sequenced in a study of CD8+CD57+ T cells in acquired aplastic anemia (dated 2018 in TCRdb). Expansion of CD8+CD57+ cells had been shown by flow cytometry in the patients chosen for sequencing. Reads for this sample came from an Illumina HiSeq 2000. Genomic DNA was used as template for profiling of TCR beta VDJ combinations and CDR3 sequences. TCRdb applied fastp at Q25 and MiXCR to the public reads, then kept only in-frame beta chains. When rows share a CDR3 protein, they turn into one entry using the most common DNA and genes. Here the sample has 150,000 to 200,000 distinct CDR3 sequences; roughly 48% occur a single time. Roughly 1.2% of the sample rests with the top ten. The source material was sorted CD4+, CD8+, or CD8+CD57+ T cells (not recorded which) from PBMCs. These receptors were collected from a human donor with aplastic anemia.

This clonotype appeared many times. The V gene is TRBV6-1, the J gene TRBJ1-2, with 7 bases identical to TRBD1. The CDR3 is 14 amino acids. Germline V gene data show CDR1 as MNHNS and CDR2 as SASEGT. J gave up 2 bases and V 6 bases, and 6 bases lay outside the gene matches. CDR3 residues: CASRRDSGNYGYTF. CDR3 DNA: TGTGCCAGCAGACGGGACAGCGGCAACTATGGCTACACCTTC.

This chain uses TRBV10-2 with TRBJ1-2; D gene uncertain. The V and J ends lost 0 bases and 4 bases respectively, with 9 bases between them. The germline V gene encodes CDR1 WSHSY and CDR2 SAAADI. This CDR3 comprises 14 residues. The CDR3 DNA reads as TGCGCCAGCAGTGAGTCGAGTTCATCCTATGGCTACACCTTC. Its protein is CASSESSSSYGYTF.

This clonotype was detected ten times or more. CDR3 coding DNA: TGTGCCAGTAGTATTTCTAGCGGGGGGACAACCCACCAAGAGACCCAGTACTTC. Amino acid sequence: CASSISSGGTTHQETQYF. The rearrangement links TRBV19 to TRBJ2-5; 11 bases match TRBD2. V was clipped by 3 bases and J by 0 bases; unmatched bases: 9. The CDR3 loop spans 18 amino acids. CDR1 LNHDA and CDR2 SQIVND come from the germline V gene (reference sequence).

This clonotype has ten or more counts. The chain links TRBV5-1 to TRBJ2-1; 10 nucleotides line up with TRBD2. Germline V gives CDR1 SGHRS, CDR2 YFSETQ. The CDR3 contains 15 residues. Unmatched junction bases numbered 6, after V lost 4 bases and J lost 5 bases. The CDR3 sequence is CASSTPAGGNNEQFF. CDR3 DNA: TGCGCCAGCAGCACCCCAGCGGGGGGGAACAATGAGCAGTTCTTC. Supplemented by reference TRBV5-1 and TRBJ2-1, the full variable domain reads KAGVTQTPRYLIKTRGQQVTLSCSPISGHRSVSWYQQTPGQGLQFLFEYFSETQRNKGNFPGRFSGRQFSNSRSEMNVSTLELGDSALYLCASSTPAGGNNEQFFGPGTRLTVL.

This clonotype was counted ten times or more. The chain recombines TRBV5-1 with TRBJ2-3; 7 positions match TRBD2. V lost 3 bases, J lost 2 bases, and 6 bases stayed unmatched. Germline CDR1 and CDR2: SGHRS and YFSETQ. The CDR3 has 15 residues. The CDR3 DNA is TGCGCCAGCAGCTCTACTAGCGAGAACACAGATACGCAGTATTTT. Its translation is CASSSTSENTDTQYF.

This clonotype has ten or more counts. This chain uses TRBV20-1 with TRBJ1-2; possibly TRBD1 for D (6 bases). V lost 4 bases and J lost 4, with 19 bases in between. Germline V lookup: CDR1 DFQATT, CDR2 SNEGSKA (reference sequence). The CDR3 is 15 amino acids. CDR3 protein: CSATNPRTDPYGYTF. The CDR3, as DNA: TGCAGTGCTACAAATCCCCGGACAGACCCCTATGGCTACACCTTC.

In this sample, this clonotype turned up once. CDR3: CAISESRLVGSYNEQFF. CDR3 DNA: TGTGCCATCAGTGAGTCGAGACTAGTGGGGAGCTACAATGAGCAGTTCTTC. The chain employs TRBV10-3 and TRBJ2-1; weak D call: TRBD2 (6 bases). Germline assignment: CDR1 ENHRY and CDR2 SYGVKD. The CDR3 is 17 residues long. The ends were cut back, 0 bases at V and 3 bases at J, with 15 bases in the middle.

The count of this clonotype is one. The chain combines TRBV15 with TRBJ2-2, with 8 bases identical to TRBD2. Germline CDR1 LNHNV, CDR2 YYDKDF (reference sequence). Trimming cost V 4 bases and J 7 bases; bases outside gene matches: 2. The CDR3 runs 13 residues. The CDR3 region is CATSTGTSGELFF. Written as DNA, the CDR3 is TGTGCCACCAGCACAGGGACTAGCGGGGAGCTGTTTTTT. The variable domain in full, with the rest retrieved from reference TRBV15 and TRBJ2-2, is DAMVIQNPRYQVTQFGKPVTLSCSQTLNHNVMYWYQQKSSQAPKLLFHYYDKDFNNEADTPDNFQSRRPNTSFCFLDIRSPGLGDTAMYLCATSTGTSGELFFGEGSRLTVL.

On this clonotype itself: Here the CDR3 omits its conserved ending phenylalanine or tryptophan, so a read error is the likely source. The gene calls are TRBV20-1 and TRBJ1-1, with D tentatively TRBD1 (5 bases). The CDR3 runs 12 residues. Germline loops: CDR1 DFQATT, CDR2 SNEGSKA (reference sequence). CDR3 loop: CQAPGGNTEAFS. The CDR3 region has the DNA TGCCAGGCGCCGGGGGGGAACACTGAAGCTTTCTCT.

This clonotype appeared many times. The CDR3 loop reads CASSPTPLMEQFF. DNA of the CDR3: TGTGCCAGCAGCCCGACACCATTAATGGAGCAGTTCTTC. The chain recombines TRBV12-3 or TRBV12-4 with TRBJ2-1, with unresolved D. The CDR3 extends over 13 amino acids. The V end was cut by 6 bases, the J end by 10 bases, with 16 bases between.

This clonotype was detected many times. CDR3 coding DNA: TGTGCCAGCAGTTACTCGGGGTTTGGGATTTTCTACGAGCAGTACTTC. Translated: CASSYSGFGIFYEQYF. The rearrangement joins TRBV6-5 to TRBJ2-7; D call uncertain. Trimming removed 0 bases at V and 3 bases at J, with 15 bases between. Germline V gene sequence: CDR1 MNHEY, CDR2 SVGAGI. The CDR3 contains 16 residues.

J is TRBJ2-2 and V is TRBV2; D is uncertain. Germline V CDR1 and CDR2: SNHLY, FYNNEI. CDR3 size: 16 residues. Trimming took 3 bases from V and 2 from J, leaving 13 bases between them. CDR3 sequence: CASSEWQNVNTGELFF. The CDR3, as DNA: TGTGCCAGCAGTGAGTGGCAGAACGTTAACACCGGGGAGCTGTTTTTT.

This clonotype was seen ten or more times. The rearrangement joins TRBV27 to TRBJ1-2, with TRBD1 matching 7 bases. The CDR3 runs to 12 residues. Germline loops: CDR1 MNHEY, CDR2 SMNVEV (reference sequence). V lost 5 bases to trimming and J lost 8 bases; unmatched junction nucleotides: 5. The CDR3 nucleotides read TGTGCCAGCAGTAGACAGGGCAGAGGCTACACCTTC. It translates to CASSRQGRGYTF.